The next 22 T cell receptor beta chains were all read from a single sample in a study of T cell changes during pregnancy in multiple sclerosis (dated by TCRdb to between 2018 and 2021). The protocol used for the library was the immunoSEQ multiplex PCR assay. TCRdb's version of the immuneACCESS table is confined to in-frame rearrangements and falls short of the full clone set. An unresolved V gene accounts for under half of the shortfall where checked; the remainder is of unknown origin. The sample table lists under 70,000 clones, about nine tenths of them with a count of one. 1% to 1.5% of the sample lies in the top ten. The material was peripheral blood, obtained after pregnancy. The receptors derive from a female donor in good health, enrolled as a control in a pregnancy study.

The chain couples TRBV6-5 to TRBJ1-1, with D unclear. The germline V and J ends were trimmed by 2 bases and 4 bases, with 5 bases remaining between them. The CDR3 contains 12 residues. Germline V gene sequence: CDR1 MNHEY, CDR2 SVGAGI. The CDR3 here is CASSYEGTEAFF. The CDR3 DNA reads TGTGCCAGCAGTTACGAGGGCACTGAAGCTTTCTTT.

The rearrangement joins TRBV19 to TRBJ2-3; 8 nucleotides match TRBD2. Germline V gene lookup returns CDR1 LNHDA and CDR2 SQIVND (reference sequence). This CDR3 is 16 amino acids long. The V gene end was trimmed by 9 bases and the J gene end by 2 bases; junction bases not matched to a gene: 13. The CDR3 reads CASQRGAGGDTDTQYF. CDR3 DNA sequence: TGTGCCAGCCAGAGGGGTGCGGGGGGAGACACAGATACGCAGTATTTT. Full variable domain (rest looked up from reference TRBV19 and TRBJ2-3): DGGITQSPKYLFRKEGQNVTLSCEQNLNHDAMYWYRQDPGQGLRLIYYSQIVNDFQKGDIAEGYSVSREKKESFPLTVTSAQKNPTAFYLCASQRGAGGDTDTQYFGPGTRLTVL.

This CDR3 reads CASSPSGSGQPQHF. CDR3 DNA: TGTGCCAGCAGTCCCTCAGGGTCGGGTCAGCCCCAGCATTTT. The chain combines TRBV6-5 with TRBJ1-5, with D possibly matching TRBD1 (5 bases). Trimming removed 5 bases at V and 6 bases at J, with 14 bases between. The CDR3 is made up of 14 amino acids. The germline V gene encodes CDR1 MNHEY and CDR2 SVGAGI.

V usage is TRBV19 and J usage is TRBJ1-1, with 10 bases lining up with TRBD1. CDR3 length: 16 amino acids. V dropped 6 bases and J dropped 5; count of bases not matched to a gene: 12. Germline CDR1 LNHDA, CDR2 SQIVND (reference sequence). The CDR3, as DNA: TGTGCCAGTAGCAACTCGCAGGGACAGGGGAAAACTGAAGCTTTCTTT. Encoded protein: CASSNSQGQGKTEAFF. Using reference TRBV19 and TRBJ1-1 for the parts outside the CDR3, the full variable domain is DGGITQSPKYLFRKEGQNVTLSCEQNLNHDAMYWYRQDPGQGLRLIYYSQIVNDFQKGDIAEGYSVSREKKESFPLTVTSAQKNPTAFYLCASSNSQGQGKTEAFFGQGTRLTVV.

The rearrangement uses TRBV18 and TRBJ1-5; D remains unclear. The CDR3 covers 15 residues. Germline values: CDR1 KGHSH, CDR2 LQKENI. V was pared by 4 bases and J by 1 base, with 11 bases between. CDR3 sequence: CASSRGDGSNQPQHF. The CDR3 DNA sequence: TGTGCCAGCTCACGGGGAGACGGCAGCAATCAGCCCCAGCATTTT. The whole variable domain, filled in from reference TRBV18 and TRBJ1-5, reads NAGVMQNPRHLVRRRGQEARLRCSPMKGHSHVYWYRQLPEEGLKFMVYLQKENIIDESGMPKERFSAEFPKEGPSILRIQQVVRGDSAAYFCASSRGDGSNQPQHFGDGTRLSIL.

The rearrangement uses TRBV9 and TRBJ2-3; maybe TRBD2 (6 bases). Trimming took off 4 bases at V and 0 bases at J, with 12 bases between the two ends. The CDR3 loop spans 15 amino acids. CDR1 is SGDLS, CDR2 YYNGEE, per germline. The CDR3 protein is CASSPRLESTDTQYF. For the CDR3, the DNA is TGTGCCAGCAGCCCCAGACTAGAAAGCACAGATACGCAGTATTTT.

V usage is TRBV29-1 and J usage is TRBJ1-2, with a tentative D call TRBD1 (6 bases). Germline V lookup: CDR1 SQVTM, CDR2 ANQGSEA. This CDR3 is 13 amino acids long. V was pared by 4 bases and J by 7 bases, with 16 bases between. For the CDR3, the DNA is TGCAGCGTTGTGGGTGATACAGGGTCTGGCTACACCTTC. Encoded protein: CSVVGDTGSGYTF.

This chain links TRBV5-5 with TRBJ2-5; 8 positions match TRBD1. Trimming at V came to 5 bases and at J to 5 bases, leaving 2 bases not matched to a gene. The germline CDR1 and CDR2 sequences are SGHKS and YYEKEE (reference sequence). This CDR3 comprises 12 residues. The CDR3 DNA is TGTGCCAGCAGTCGGACAGGGGAGACCCAGTACTTC. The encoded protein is CASSRTGETQYF.

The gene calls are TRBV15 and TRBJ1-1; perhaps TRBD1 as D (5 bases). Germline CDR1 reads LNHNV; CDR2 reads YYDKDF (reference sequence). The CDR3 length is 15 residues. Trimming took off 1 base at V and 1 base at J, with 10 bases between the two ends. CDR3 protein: CATSRVLGENTEAFF. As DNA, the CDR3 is TGTGCCACCAGCAGAGTTTTAGGGGAGAACACTGAAGCTTTCTTT.

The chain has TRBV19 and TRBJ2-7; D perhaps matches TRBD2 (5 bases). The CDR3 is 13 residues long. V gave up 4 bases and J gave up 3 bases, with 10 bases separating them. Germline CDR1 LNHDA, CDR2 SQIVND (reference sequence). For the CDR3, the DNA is TGTGCCAGTAGTACCTCCGGGGACTACGAGCAGTACTTC. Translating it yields CASSTSGDYEQYF.

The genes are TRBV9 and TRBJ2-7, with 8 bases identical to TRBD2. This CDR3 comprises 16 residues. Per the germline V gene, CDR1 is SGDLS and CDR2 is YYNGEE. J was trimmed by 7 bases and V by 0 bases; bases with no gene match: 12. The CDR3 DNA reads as TGTGCCAGCAGCGTAGGGACGGGGGGGCCGGGGAGGGAGCAGTACTTC. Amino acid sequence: CASSVGTGGPGREQYF.

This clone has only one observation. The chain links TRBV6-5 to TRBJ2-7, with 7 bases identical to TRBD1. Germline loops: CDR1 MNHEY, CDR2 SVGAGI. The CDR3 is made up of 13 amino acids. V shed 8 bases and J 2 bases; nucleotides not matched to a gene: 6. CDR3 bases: TGTGCCAGCGGGGAGACAGGGACCTACGAGCAGTACTTC. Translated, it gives CASGETGTYEQYF.

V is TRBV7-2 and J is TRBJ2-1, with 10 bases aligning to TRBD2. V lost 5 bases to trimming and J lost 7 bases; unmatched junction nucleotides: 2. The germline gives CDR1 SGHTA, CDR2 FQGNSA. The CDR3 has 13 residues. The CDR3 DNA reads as TGTGCCAGCAGCCCAGCGGGGGGGAATGAGCAGTTCTTC. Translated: CASSPAGGNEQFF.

CDR3 coding DNA: TGTGCCAGCAGCTTACAGGTGAACACTGAAGCTTTCTTT. As protein: CASSLQVNTEAFF. The rearrangement uses TRBV7-9 and TRBJ1-1; unclear D gene. Germline lookup yields CDR1 SEHNR and CDR2 FQNEAQ (reference sequence). V was trimmed by 2 bases and J by 0 bases, leaving 4 bases between them. The length of the CDR3 is 13 residues.

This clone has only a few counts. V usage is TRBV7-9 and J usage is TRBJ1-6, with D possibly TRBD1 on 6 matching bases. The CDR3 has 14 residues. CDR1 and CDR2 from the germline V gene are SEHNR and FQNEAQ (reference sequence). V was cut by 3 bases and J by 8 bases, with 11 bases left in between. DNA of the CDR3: TGTGCCAGCAGCTTGGGGCAGGGGCATTCACCCCTCCACTTT. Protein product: CASSLGQGHSPLHF.

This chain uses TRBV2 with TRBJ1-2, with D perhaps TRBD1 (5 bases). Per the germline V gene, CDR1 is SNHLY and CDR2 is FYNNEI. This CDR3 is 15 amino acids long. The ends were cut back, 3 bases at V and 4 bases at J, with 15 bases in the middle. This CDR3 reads CASSDHLGQGYGYTF. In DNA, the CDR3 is TGTGCCAGCAGTGACCACTTGGGTCAGGGCTATGGCTACACCTTC.

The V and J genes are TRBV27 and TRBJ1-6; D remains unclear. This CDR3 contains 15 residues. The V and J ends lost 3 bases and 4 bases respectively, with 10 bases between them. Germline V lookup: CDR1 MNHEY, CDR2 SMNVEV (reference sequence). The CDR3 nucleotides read TGTGCCAGCAGTTTCTCACCCAGTTATAATTCACCCCTCCACTTT. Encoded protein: CASSFSPSYNSPLHF.

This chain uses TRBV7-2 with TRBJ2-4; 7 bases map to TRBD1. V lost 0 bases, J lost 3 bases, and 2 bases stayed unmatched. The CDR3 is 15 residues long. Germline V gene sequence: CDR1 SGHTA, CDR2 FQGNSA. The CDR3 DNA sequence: TGTGCCAGCAGCTTAGCTCAGGGGGACAAAAACATTCAGTACTTC. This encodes CASSLAQGDKNIQYF. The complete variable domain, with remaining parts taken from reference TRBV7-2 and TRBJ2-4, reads GAGVSQSPSNKVTEKGKDVELRCDPISGHTALYWYRQSLGQGLEFLIYFQGNSAPDKSGLPSDRFSAERTGGSVSTLTIQRTQQEDSAVYLCASSLAQGDKNIQYFGAGTRLSVL.

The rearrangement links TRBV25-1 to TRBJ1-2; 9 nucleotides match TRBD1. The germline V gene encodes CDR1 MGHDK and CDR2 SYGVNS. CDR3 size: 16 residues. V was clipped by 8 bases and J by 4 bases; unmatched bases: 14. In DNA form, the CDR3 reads TGTGCCAGCGGCCCCCAGGTGGGACAGGGAGGCTATGGCTACACCTTC. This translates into CASGPQVGQGGYGYTF.

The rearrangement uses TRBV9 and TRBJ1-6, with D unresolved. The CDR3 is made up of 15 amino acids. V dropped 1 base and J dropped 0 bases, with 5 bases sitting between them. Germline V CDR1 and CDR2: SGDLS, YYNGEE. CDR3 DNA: TGTGCCAGCAGCGTAACCAGCTCCTATAATTCACCCCTCCACTTT. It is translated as CASSVTSSYNSPLHF.

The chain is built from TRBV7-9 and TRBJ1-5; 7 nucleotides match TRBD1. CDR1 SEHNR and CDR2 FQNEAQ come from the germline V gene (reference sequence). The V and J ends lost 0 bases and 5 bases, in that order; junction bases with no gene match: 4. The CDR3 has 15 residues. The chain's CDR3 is CASSLAARGDQPQHF. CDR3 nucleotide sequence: TGTGCCAGCAGCTTAGCAGCCAGGGGGGATCAGCCCCAGCATTTT.

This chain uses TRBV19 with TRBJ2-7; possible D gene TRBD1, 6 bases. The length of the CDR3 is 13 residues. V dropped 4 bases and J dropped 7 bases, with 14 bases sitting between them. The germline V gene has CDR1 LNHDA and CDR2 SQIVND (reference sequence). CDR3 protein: CASSNGAQGEQYF. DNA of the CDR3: TGTGCCAGTAGTAATGGGGCTCAGGGGGAGCAGTACTTC.